These T cell receptor beta chains were read from a single sample in a study of cytomegalovirus exposure and HLA in healthy donors. The table came from immunoSEQ multiplex PCR; TCRdb's copy has only in-frame clones and leaves some out. The repertoire holds approximately 150,000 clones, with 76% as singletons. Sample: PBMCs. Source of these receptors: a man in his forties or fifties in good health and CMV-seronegative. CDR3s include the opening cysteine and the closing phenylalanine or tryptophan. Fields, in order: clone size, CDR3 length, J gene, D gene, V gene, CDR3 protein, CDR3 DNA. The D gene is left open where the match is weak. Size is stated for part of the rows, as once, few or many counts, or as a class when the clone is expanded.

>once|15|TRBJ2-3|TRBD2|TRBV9
CASSVSGGSTDTQYF
TGTGCCAGCAGCGTATCGGGGGGTAGCACAGATACGCAGTATTTT
>-|14|TRBJ2-1|-|TRBV27
CASASSGRYNEQFF
TGTGCCAGCGCATCCTCGGGTCGCTACAATGAGCAGTTCTTC
>few|13|TRBJ2-1|-|TRBV13
CASSLGARYEQFF
TGTGCCAGCAGCTTAGGGGCTAGATATGAGCAGTTCTTC
>-|16|TRBJ2-3|-|TRBV7-6
CASSLALASYTDTQYF
TGTGCCAGCAGCTTAGCGTTAGCGTCCTACACAGATACGCAGTATTTT
>-|13|TRBJ1-2|-|TRBV6-1
CASTRGQNYGYTF
TGTGCCAGCACACGCGGACAGAACTATGGCTACACCTTC
>-|14|TRBJ1-5|-|TRBV19
CASRREGPTQPQHF
TGTGCCAGCCGCAGGGAGGGGCCGACTCAGCCCCAGCATTTT
>-|13|TRBJ2-7|TRBD1|TRBV6-1
CASRPGQGREQYF
TGTGCCAGCAGACCGGGACAGGGTCGGGAGCAGTACTTC
>-|15|TRBJ2-3|TRBD2|TRBV30
CAWSGLAGVTDTQYF
TGTGCCTGGAGTGGACTAGCGGGAGTTACAGATACGCAGTATTTT
>-|15|TRBJ2-3|-|TRBV11-2
CASSLSPSGADTQYF
TGTGCCAGCAGCTTATCCCCCTCGGGGGCAGATACGCAGTATTTT
>-|14|TRBJ1-5|-|TRBV27
CASSFAGANQPQHF
TGTGCCAGCAGTTTCGCGGGTGCCAATCAGCCCCAGCATTTT
>-|16|TRBJ2-2|-|TRBV11-2
CASNPRGAANTGELFF
TGTGCCAGCAACCCACGGGGGGCCGCGAACACCGGGGAGCTGTTTTTT
>-|13|TRBJ2-1|-|TRBV27
CASSWPGRNEQFF
TGTGCCAGCAGTTGGCCAGGCAGGAATGAGCAGTTCTTC
>-|14|TRBJ2-1|-|TRBV7-6
CASSPSRGGNEQFF
TGTGCCAGCAGCCCCTCCAGGGGCGGCAATGAGCAGTTCTTC
>-|17|TRBJ2-1|-|TRBV11-2
CASSLEIGGSVYNEQFF
TGTGCCAGCAGCTTAGAAATTGGAGGGAGCGTTTACAATGAGCAGTTCTTC
>-|13|TRBJ2-7|TRBD1|TRBV5-1
CASSLATGNEQYF
TGCGCCAGCAGCTTGGCGACAGGGAACGAGCAGTACTTC
>-|18|TRBJ1-4|-|TRBV11-2
CASSLGNLGGATNEKLFF
TGTGCCAGCAGCTTAGGGAATTTGGGCGGGGCAACTAATGAAAAACTGTTTTTT
>once|15|TRBJ2-2|-|TRBV4-1
CASSPHGANTGELFF
TGCGCCAGCAGCCCCCATGGGGCTAACACCGGGGAGCTGTTTTTT
>once|16|TRBJ2-1|TRBD2|TRBV5-6
CASSFTSGGAYNEQFF
TGTGCCAGCAGCTTTACTAGCGGGGGGGCTTACAATGAGCAGTTCTTC
>few|15|TRBJ2-7|TRBD1|TRBV7-9
CASSLGQGVYYEQYF
TGTGCCAGCAGCTTAGGACAGGGGGTTTATTACGAGCAGTACTTC
>-|16|TRBJ2-3|TRBD2|TRBV27
CASSFRASGYPDTQYF
TGTGCCAGCAGTTTTCGGGCTAGCGGGTACCCAGATACGCAGTATTTT
>-|13|TRBJ1-1|-|TRBV6-1
CASSQGQNTEAFF
TGTGCCAGCAGTCAAGGACAGAACACTGAAGCTTTCTTT
>-|17|TRBJ1-1|TRBD1|TRBV10-3
CAISPEIGQGERPEAFF
TGTGCCATCAGTCCAGAAATCGGACAGGGGGAGAGGCCTGAAGCTTTCTTT
>-|15|TRBJ2-3|-|TRBV9
CASSVVAGRTDTQYF
TGTGCCAGCAGCGTAGTTGCGGGCCGCACAGATACGCAGTATTTT
>-|16|TRBJ2-1|-|TRBV19
CASSIDAWEALNEQFF
TGTGCCAGTAGTATAGATGCGTGGGAGGCCCTTAATGAGCAGTTCTTC
>-|16|TRBJ2-5|TRBD2|TRBV9
CASSVLGGGVQETQYF
TGTGCCAGCAGCGTATTGGGCGGGGGGGTCCAGGAGACCCAGTACTTC